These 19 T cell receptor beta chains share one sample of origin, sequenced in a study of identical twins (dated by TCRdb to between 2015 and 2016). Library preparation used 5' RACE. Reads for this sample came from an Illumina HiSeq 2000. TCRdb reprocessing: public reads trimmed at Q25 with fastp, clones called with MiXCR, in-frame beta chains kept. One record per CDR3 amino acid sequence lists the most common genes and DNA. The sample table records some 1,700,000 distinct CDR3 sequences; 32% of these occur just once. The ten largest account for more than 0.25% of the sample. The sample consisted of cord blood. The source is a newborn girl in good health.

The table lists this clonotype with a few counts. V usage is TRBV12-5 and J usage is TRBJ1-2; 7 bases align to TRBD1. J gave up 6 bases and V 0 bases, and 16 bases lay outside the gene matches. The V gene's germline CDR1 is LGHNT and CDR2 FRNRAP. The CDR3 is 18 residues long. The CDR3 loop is CASGLVWAPTGKLDGYTF. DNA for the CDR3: TGTGCTAGTGGTTTGGTATGGGCACCGACAGGGAAGCTGGATGGCTACACCTTC.

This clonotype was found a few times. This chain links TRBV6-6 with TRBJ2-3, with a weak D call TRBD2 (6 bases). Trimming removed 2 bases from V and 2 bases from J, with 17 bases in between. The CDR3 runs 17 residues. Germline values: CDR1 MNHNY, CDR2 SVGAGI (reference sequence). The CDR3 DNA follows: TGTGCCAGCAGTTACGGGGGTCGGGGGTCTTCCACAGATACGCAGTATTTT. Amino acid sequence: CASSYGGRGSSTDTQYF.

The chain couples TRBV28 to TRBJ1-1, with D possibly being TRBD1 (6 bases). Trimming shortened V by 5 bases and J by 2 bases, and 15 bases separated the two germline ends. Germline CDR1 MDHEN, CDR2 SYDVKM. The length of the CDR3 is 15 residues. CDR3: CASSPFRGGNTEAFF. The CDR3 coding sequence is TGTGCCAGCAGTCCGTTCAGGGGTGGAAACACTGAAGCTTTCTTT.

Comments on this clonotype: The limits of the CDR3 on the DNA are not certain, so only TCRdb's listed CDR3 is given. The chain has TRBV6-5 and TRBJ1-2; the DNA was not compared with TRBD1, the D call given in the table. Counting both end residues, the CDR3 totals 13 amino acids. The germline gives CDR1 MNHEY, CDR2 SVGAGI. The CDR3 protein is CAIGAGIFYGCTF.

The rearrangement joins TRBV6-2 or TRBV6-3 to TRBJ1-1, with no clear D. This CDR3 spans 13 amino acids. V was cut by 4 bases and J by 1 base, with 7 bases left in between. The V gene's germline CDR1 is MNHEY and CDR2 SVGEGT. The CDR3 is CASSWNRNTEAFF. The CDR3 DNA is TGTGCCAGCAGTTGGAACAGGAACACTGAAGCTTTCTTT.

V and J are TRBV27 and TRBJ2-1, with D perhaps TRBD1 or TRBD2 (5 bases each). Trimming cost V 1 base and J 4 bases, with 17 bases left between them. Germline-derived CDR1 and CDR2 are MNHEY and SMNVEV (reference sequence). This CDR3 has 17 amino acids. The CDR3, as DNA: TGTGCCAGCAGTTTATGGTCTCGGGGTGAGGGGTACAATGAGCAGTTCTTC. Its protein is CASSLWSRGEGYNEQFF.

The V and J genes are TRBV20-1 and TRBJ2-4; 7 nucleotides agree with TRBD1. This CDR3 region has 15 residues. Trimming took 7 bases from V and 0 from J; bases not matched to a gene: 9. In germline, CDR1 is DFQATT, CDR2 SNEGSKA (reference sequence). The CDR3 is CSGAGGSIAKNIQYF. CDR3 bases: TGCAGTGGGGCAGGGGGATCTATAGCCAAAAACATTCAGTACTTC.

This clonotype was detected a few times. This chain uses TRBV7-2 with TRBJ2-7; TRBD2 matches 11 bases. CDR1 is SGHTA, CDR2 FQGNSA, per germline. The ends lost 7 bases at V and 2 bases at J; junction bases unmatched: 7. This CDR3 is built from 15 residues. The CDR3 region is CASTWTSGHTYEQYF. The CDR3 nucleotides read TGTGCCAGCACGTGGACTAGCGGGCACACCTACGAGCAGTACTTC.

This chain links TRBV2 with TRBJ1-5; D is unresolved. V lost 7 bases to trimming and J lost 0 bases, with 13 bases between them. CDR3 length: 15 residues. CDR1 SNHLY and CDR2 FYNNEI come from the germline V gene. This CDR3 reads CASNTPEYSNQPQHF. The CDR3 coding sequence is TGTGCCAGCAATACTCCAGAGTATAGCAATCAGCCCCAGCATTTT.

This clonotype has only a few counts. Here the CDR3 reads CASRVTGGTGEAFF. The CDR3 DNA is TGCGCCAGCAGAGTTACAGGGGGCACGGGTGAAGCTTTCTTT. This chain links TRBV5-1 with TRBJ1-1, with 9 bases identical to TRBD1. This CDR3 contains 14 residues. CDR1 SGHRS and CDR2 YFSETQ come from the germline V gene. Trimming removed 5 bases from V and 7 bases from J; junction bases left unmatched: 9.

The CDR3 loop reads CASDGRDRGRNTQYF. In DNA form, the CDR3 reads TGTGCCAGCGACGGTCGGGACAGGGGGCGAAATACGCAGTATTTT. The gene calls are TRBV9 and TRBJ2-3; 12 positions match TRBD1. V gave up 7 bases and J gave up 7 bases; unmatched junction bases: 10. Looked up from germline, CDR1 is SGDLS and CDR2 is YYNGEE. This CDR3 has 15 residues. The whole variable domain, remainder taken from reference TRBV9 and TRBJ2-3, is DSGVTQTPKHLITATGQRVTLRCSPRSGDLSVYWYQQSLDQGLQFLIQYYNGEERAKGNILERFSAQQFPDLHSELNLSSLELGDSALYFCASDGRDRGRNTQYFGPGTRLTVL.

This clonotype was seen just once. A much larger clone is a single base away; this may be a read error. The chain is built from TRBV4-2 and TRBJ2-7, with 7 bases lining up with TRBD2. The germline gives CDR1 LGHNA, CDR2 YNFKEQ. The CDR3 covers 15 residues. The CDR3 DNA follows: TGTGCCTGCAGCCAAGATTGGGACTACTCCTACGAGCAGTACTTC. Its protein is CACSQDWDYSYEQYF.

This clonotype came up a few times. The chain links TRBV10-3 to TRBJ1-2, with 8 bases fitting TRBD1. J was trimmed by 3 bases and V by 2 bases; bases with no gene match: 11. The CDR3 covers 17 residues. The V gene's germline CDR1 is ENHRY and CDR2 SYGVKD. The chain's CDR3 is CAISEPRTGWADYGYTF. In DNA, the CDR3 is TGTGCCATCAGTGAGCCACGGACAGGGTGGGCCGACTATGGCTACACCTTC.

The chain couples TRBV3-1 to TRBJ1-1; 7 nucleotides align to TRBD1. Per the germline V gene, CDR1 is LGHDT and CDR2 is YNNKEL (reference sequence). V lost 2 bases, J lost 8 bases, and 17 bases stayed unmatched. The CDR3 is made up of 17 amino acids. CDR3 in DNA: TGTGCCAGCAGCCAAAGGGGATACGACAGGGTGGGCACCGAAGCTTTCTTT. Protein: CASSQRGYDRVGTEAFF.

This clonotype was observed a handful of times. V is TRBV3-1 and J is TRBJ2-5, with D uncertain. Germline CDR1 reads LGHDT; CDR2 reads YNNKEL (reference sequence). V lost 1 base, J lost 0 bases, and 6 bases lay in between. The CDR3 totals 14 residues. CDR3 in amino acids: CASSQVSNQETQYF. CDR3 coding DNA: TGTGCCAGCAGCCAAGTAAGCAACCAAGAGACCCAGTACTTC.

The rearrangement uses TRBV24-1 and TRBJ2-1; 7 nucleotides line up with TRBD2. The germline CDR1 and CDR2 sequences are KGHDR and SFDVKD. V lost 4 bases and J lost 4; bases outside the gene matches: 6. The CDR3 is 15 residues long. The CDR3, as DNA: TGTGCCACCAGTGACATCGGCGGGAGATACAATGAGCAGTTCTTC. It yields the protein CATSDIGGRYNEQFF.

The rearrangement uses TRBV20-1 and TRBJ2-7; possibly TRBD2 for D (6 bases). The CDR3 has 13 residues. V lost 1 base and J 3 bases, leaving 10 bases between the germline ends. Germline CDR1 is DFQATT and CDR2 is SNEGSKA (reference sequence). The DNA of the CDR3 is TGCAGTGCTAGAGGGAGGGGTCGCTACGAGCAGTACTTC. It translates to CSARGRGRYEQYF.

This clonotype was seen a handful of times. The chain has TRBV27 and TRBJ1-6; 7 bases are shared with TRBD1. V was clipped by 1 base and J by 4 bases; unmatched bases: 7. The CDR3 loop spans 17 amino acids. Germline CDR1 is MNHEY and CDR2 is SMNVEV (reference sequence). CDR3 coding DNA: TGTGCCAGCAGTTTATTGGGGACAGTACTATATAATTCACCCCTCCACTTT. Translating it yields CASSLLGTVLYNSPLHF.

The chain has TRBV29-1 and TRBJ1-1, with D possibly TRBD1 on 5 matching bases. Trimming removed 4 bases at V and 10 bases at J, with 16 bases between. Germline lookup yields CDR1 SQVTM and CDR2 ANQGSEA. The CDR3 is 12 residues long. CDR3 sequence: CSVGDGVIGAFF. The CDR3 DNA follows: TGCAGCGTTGGGGACGGGGTGATCGGAGCTTTCTTT.